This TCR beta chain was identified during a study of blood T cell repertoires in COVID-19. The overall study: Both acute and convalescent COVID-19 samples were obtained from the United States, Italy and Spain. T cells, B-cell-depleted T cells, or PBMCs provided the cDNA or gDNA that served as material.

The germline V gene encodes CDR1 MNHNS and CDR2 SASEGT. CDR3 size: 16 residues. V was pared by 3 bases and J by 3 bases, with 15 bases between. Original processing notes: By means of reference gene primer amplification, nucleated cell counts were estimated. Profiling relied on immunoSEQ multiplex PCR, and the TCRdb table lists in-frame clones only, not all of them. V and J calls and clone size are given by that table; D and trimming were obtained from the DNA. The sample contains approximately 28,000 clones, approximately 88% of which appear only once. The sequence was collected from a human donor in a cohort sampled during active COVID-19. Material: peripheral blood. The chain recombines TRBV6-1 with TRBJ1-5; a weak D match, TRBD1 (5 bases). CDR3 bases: TGTGCCAGCAGTGATGCCTCAGGGATGATCAATCAGCCCCAGCATTTT. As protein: CASSDASGMINQPQHF.